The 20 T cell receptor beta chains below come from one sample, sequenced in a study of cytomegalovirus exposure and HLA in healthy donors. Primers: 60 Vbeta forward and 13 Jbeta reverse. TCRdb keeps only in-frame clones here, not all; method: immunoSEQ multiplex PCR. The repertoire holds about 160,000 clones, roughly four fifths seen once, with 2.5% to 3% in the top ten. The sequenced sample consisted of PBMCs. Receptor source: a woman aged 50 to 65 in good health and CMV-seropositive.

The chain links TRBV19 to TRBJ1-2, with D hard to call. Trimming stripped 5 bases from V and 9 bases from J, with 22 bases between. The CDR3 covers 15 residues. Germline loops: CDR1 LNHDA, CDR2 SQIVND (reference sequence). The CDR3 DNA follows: TGTGCCAGTAGTGCCCCGGTCGGAGGCTTCTCTCGCTACACCTTC. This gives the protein CASSAPVGGFSRYTF.

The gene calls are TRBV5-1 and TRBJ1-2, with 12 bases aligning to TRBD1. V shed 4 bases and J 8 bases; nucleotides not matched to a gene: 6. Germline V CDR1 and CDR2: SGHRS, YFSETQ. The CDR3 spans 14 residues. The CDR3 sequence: CASSLGQGALGYTF. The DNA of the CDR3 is TGCGCCAGCAGCCTGGGACAGGGGGCGCTGGGCTACACCTTC.

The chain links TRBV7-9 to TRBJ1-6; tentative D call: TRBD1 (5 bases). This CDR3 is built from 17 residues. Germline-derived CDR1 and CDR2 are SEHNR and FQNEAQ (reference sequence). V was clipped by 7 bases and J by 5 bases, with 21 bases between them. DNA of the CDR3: TGTGCCAGCAACTCGATAGCGGGGGGACGGAATAATTCACCCCTCCACTTT. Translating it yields CASNSIAGGRNNSPLHF.

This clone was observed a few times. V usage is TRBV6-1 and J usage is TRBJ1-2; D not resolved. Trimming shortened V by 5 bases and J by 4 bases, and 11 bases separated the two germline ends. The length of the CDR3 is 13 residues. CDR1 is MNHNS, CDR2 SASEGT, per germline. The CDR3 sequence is CASSSGYVYGYTF. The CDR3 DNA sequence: TGTGCCAGCAGTAGCGGATACGTCTATGGCTACACCTTC.

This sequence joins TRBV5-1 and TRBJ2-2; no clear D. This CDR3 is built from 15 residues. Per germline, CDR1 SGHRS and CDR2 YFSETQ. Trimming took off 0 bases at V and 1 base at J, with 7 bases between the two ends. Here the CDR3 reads CASSLEHENTGELFF. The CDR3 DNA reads TGCGCCAGCAGCTTGGAACACGAGAACACCGGGGAGCTGTTTTTT.

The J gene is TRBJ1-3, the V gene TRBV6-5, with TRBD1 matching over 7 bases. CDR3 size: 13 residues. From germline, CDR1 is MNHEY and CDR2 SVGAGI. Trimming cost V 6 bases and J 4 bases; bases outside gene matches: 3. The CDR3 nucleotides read TGTGCCAGCAGCATGGACAGGGGAAACACCATATATTTT. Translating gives CASSMDRGNTIYF.

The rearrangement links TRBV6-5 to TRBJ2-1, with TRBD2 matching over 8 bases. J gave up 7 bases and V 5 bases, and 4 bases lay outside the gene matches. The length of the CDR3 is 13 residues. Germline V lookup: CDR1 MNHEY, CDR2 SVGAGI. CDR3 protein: CASSTRLANEQFF. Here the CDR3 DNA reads TGTGCCAGCAGTACCAGACTAGCGAATGAGCAGTTCTTC.

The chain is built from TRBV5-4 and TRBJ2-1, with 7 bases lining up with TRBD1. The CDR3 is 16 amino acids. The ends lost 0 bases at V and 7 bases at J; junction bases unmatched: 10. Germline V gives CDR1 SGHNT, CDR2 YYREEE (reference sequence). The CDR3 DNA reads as TGTGCCAGCAGCTTGGCCTTGGGACAGTCGTCTAATGAGCAGTTCTTC. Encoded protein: CASSLALGQSSNEQFF.

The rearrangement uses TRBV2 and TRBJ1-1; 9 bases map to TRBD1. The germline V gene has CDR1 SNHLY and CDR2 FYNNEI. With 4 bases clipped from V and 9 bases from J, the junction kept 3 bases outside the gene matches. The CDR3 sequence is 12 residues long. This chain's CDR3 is CASSAGTGKAFF. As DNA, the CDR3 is TGTGCCAGCAGTGCTGGGACAGGGAAAGCTTTCTTT.

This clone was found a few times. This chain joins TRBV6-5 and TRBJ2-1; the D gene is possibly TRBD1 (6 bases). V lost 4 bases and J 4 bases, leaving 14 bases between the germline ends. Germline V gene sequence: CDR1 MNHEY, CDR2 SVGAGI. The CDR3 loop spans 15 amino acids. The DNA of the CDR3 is TGTGCCAGCAGTTCCCCAGGGGCGGCTTACAATGAGCAGTTCTTC. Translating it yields CASSSPGAAYNEQFF.

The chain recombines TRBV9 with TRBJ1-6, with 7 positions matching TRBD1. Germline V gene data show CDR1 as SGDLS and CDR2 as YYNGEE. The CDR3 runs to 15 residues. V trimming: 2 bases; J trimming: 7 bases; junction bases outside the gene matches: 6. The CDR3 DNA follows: TGTGCCAGCAGCGTGGACAGGCGTACCAATTCACCCCTCCACTTT. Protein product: CASSVDRRTNSPLHF. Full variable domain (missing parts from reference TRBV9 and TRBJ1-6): DSGVTQTPKHLITATGQRVTLRCSPRSGDLSVYWYQQSLDQGLQFLIQYYNGEERAKGNILERFSAQQFPDLHSELNLSSLELGDSALYFCASSVDRRTNSPLHFGNGTRLTVT.

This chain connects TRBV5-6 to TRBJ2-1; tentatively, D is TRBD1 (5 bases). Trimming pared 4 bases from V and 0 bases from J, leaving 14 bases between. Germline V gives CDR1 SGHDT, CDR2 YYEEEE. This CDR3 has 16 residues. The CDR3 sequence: CASSIGAFSSYNEQFF. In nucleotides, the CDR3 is TGTGCCAGCAGCATTGGGGCTTTTAGCTCCTACAATGAGCAGTTCTTC.

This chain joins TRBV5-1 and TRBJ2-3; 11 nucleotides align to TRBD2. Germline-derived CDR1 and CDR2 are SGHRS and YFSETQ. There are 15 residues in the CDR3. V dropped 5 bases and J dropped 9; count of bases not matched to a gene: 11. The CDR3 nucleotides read TGCGCCAGCAGTTTTAGCGGGGGGGTCACGGAGACGCAGTATTTT. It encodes CASSFSGGVTETQYF.

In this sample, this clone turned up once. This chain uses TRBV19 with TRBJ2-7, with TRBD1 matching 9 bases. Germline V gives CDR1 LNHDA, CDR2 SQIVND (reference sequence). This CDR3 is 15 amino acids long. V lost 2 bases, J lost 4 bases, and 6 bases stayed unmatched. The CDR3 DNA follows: TGTGCCAGTAGTATAACCGGGACAGGGAGATACGAGCAGTACTTC. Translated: CASSITGTGRYEQYF.

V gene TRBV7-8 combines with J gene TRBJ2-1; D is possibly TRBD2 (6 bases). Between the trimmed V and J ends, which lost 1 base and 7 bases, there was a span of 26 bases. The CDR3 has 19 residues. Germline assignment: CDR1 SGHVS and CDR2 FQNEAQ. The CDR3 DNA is TGTGCCAGCAGCTTAGGACTTTTTGAGGGCGGGGCTTCCGGTAATGAGCAGTTCTTC. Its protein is CASSLGLFEGGASGNEQFF.

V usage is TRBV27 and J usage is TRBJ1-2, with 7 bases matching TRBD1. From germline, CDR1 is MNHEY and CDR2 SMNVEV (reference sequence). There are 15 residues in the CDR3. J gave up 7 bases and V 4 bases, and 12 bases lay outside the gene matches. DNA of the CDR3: TGTGCCAGCAGTTCCCCCTCGGACAGGATACGTGGCTACACCTTC. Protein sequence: CASSSPSDRIRGYTF.

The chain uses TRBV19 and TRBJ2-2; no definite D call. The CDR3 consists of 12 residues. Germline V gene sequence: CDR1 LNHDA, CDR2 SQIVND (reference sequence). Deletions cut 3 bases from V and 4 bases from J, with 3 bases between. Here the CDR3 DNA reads TGTGCCAGTAGTATCGGCACCGGGGAGCTGTTTTTT. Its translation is CASSIGTGELFF.

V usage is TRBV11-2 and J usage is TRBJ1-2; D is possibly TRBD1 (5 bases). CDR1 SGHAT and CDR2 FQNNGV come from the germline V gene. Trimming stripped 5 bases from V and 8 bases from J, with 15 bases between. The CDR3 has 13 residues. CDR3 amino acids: CASSPDPTAGYTF. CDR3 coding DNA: TGTGCCAGCAGCCCAGACCCGACAGCGGGCTACACCTTC.

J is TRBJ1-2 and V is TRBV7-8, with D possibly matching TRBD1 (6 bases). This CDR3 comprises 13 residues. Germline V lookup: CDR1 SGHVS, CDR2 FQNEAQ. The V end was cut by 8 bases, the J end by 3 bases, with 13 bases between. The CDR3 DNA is TGTGCCAGCTCCAGAGGGGGTGACTATGGCTACACCTTC. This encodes CASSRGGDYGYTF.

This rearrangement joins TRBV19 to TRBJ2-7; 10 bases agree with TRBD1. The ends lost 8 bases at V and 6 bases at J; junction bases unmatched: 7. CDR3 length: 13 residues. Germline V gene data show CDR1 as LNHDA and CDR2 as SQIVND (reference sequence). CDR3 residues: CASGTGVLGEQYF. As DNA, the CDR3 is TGTGCCAGTGGGACAGGGGTTTTGGGCGAGCAGTACTTC.